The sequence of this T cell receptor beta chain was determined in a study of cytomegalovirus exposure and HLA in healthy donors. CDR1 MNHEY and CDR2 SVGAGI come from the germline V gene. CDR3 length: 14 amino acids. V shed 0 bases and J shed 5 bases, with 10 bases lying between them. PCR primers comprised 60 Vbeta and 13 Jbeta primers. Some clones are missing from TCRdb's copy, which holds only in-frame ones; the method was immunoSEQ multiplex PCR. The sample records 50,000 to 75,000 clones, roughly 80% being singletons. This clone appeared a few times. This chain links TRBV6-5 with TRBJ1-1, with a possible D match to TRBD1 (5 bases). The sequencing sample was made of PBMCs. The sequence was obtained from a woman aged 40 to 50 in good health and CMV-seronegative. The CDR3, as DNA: TGTGCCAGCAGTTACTCCTCCAGGGCGACTGAAGCTTTCTTT. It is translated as CASSYSSRATEAFF.